This is a list of T cell receptor beta chains from one sample in a study of shared clonotypes between healthy human individuals. The assay was immunoSEQ multiplex PCR, and TCRdb's table has in-frame clones only and misses some. The sample holds around 1.5 million clones, 98% seen once. Sequencing used naive CD4+ T cells sorted from blood. The receptor set was obtained from a man aged 30-40 years in good health. The conserved cysteine and the conserved F or W are not part of the CDR3 here. Fields, in order: CDR3 protein, J gene, V gene, CDR3 length.

cdr3_aa: ATRRGVQTNQPQH; j_call: TRBJ1-5; v_call: TRBV6-5; cdr3_length: 13
cdr3_aa: ASSLPSKETQY; j_call: TRBJ2-5; v_call: TRBV5-4; cdr3_length: 11
cdr3_aa: ASTRQGPRSGANVLT; j_call: TRBJ2-6; v_call: TRBV5-8; cdr3_length: 15
cdr3_aa: ASSLMEGSYEQY; j_call: TRBJ2-7; v_call: TRBV7-7; cdr3_length: 12
cdr3_aa: ASSSLAGVLETQY; j_call: TRBJ2-5; v_call: TRBV5-6; cdr3_length: 13
cdr3_aa: ASSPPGGMPHEQY; j_call: TRBJ2-7; v_call: TRBV28; cdr3_length: 13
cdr3_aa: AWSGNSNQPQH; j_call: TRBJ1-5; v_call: TRBV30; cdr3_length: 11
cdr3_aa: SARDWIEQF; j_call: TRBJ2-1; v_call: TRBV20-1; cdr3_length: 9
cdr3_aa: ASSIIGPAGGVRQPQH; j_call: TRBJ1-5; v_call: TRBV19; cdr3_length: 16
cdr3_aa: ASSYSGRAYTEAF; j_call: TRBJ1-1; v_call: TRBV6-5; cdr3_length: 13
cdr3_aa: ASSLTGGKTEAF; j_call: TRBJ1-1; v_call: TRBV28; cdr3_length: 12
cdr3_aa: ASSFRATSGIAYEQY; j_call: TRBJ2-7; v_call: TRBV7-9; cdr3_length: 15
cdr3_aa: ASSLGRVPRDEQF; j_call: TRBJ2-1; v_call: TRBV11-2; cdr3_length: 13
cdr3_aa: ASSPFSGSVSNEQF; j_call: TRBJ2-1; v_call: TRBV18; cdr3_length: 14
cdr3_aa: ASSPTGVGNTIY; j_call: TRBJ1-3; v_call: TRBV19; cdr3_length: 12
cdr3_aa: ASSKEEAGGGEKLF; j_call: TRBJ1-4; v_call: TRBV21-1; cdr3_length: 14
cdr3_aa: ASSRNRGLGYT; j_call: TRBJ1-2; v_call: TRBV5-4; cdr3_length: 11
cdr3_aa: ASSIVTNTEAF; j_call: TRBJ1-1; v_call: TRBV19; cdr3_length: 11
cdr3_aa: SGQGPNYGYT; j_call: TRBJ1-2; v_call: TRBV29-1; cdr3_length: 10
cdr3_aa: ATSRLAGGPSSDTQY; j_call: TRBJ2-3; v_call: TRBV15; cdr3_length: 15
cdr3_aa: SVEGVRTGPQETQY; j_call: TRBJ2-5; v_call: TRBV29-1; cdr3_length: 14
cdr3_aa: ASSLSWGRETSEQY; j_call: TRBJ2-7; v_call: TRBV5-1; cdr3_length: 14
cdr3_aa: ASSLEGRGGPETQY; j_call: TRBJ2-5; v_call: TRBV5-5; cdr3_length: 14
cdr3_aa: ASTLLGAPSDTQY; j_call: TRBJ2-3; v_call: TRBV10-2; cdr3_length: 13